This TCR beta chain originates from a study of response to subunit inactivated influenza vaccine. Broader study findings: Each seasonal influenza vaccination, the authors suggested, recruits few new T cells.

CDR3 length: 15 amino acids. The trim removed 4 bases at V and 7 bases at J, leaving 13 bases unmatched. The V gene's germline CDR1 is SGHRS and CDR2 YFSETQ. One entry per CDR3 protein, called by TCRdb with MiXCR from the RT-PCR reads. The sample has just over 300,000 distinct CDR3 sequences, roughly 22% seen once; the top ten hold roughly 10%. This clonotype has a handful of counts. The antigen remains unidentified. The sequenced sample was PBMCs from blood, obtained about 20 months after vaccination. The chain uses TRBV5-1 and TRBJ1-2; 7 positions agree with TRBD1. The TCR was taken from a man aged 50 to 69 who received an inactivated influenza vaccine. As DNA, the CDR3 is TGCGCCAGCAGCCCGACCACGGGACAGCCAGTTGGCTACACCTTC. This gives the protein CASSPTTGQPVGYTF.